This T cell receptor beta chain comes out of a study of shared clonotypes between healthy human individuals. The wider study: Each donor's CD8 memory used one plate, CD8 naive two, each CD4 subset three. General observations from the study: When compared with the clonotypes that were shared by all four sorted-subset donors, the non-shared clonotypes turned out to have lower generation probabilities. The genetic and exposure-history diversity represented was limited by few donors.

On this clone itself: Its antigen is undetermined.

Produced via immunoSEQ multiplex PCR; TCRdb's table is partial and in-frame only. In the table there are about 1.5 million clones, under 99% of which are singletons. CDR3 size: 15 residues. Trimming removed 0 bases from V and 4 bases from J, with 12 bases in between. Per germline, CDR1 MGHRA and CDR2 YSYEKL. Sequencing was performed on naive CD4+ T cells sorted from blood. Subset indicated: CD45RA+ positively selected. The chain links TRBV4-1 to TRBJ1-2; possible D gene TRBD1, 5 bases. The TCR originated in a man aged 25 to 40 in good health. The CDR3 loop is CASSQDLGTGYGYTF. DNA for the CDR3: TGCGCCAGCAGCCAAGATCTGGGAACAGGCTATGGCTACACCTTC.